The T cell receptor beta chain described here comes from a study of blood T cell repertoires in COVID-19. Study at large: Acute and convalescent COVID-19 samples came from the United States, Italy and Spain.

Libraries were prepared by immunoSEQ multiplex PCR; TCRdb keeps only in-frame clonotypes and omits some of them. The sample consists of around 280,000 clones, 85% to 90% of them appearing once. Germline V gene lookup returns CDR1 MNHEY and CDR2 SVGAGI. V dropped 5 bases and J dropped 5; count of bases not matched to a gene: 4. This CDR3 has 15 residues. Participant reports of clinical history set cohort assignment. The chain combines TRBV6-5 with TRBJ2-1; TRBD2 agrees at 12 bases. Sequenced material: PBMCs or T cells enriched from blood (not recorded which). The source is a woman between 18 and 29 years old with acute COVID-19. This CDR3 is CASSKLAGGNNEQFF. The CDR3, as DNA: TGTGCCAGCAGTAAACTAGCGGGAGGTAACAATGAGCAGTTCTTC.